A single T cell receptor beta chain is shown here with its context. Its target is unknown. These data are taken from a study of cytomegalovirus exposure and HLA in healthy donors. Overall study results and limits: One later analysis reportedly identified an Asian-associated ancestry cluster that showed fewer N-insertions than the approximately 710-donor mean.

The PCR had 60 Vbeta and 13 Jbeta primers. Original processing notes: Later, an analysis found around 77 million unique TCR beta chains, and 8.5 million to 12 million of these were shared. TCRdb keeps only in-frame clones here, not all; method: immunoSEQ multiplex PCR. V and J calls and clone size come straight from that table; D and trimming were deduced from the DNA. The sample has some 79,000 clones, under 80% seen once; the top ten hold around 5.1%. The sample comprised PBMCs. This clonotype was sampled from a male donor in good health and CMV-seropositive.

The chain's CDR3 is CASSESLLAGAVDTQYF. As DNA, the CDR3 is TGCGCCAGCAGTGAGTCTTTACTAGCGGGGGCGGTGGATACGCAGTATTTT. The V call is TRBV10-1, the J call TRBJ2-3, with 11 positions matching TRBD2. Trimming removed 0 bases from V and 6 bases from J; junction bases left unmatched: 8. CDR3 length: 17 residues. Germline V gene data show CDR1 as WNHNN and CDR2 as SYGVQD (reference sequence).